This TCR beta chain was sequenced during a study of T cells in Graves' hyperthyroidism and ophthalmopathy. The V gene lost 5 bases and the J gene lost 4 bases, with 15 bases spanning the gap. Per germline, CDR1 LNHDA and CDR2 SQIVND (reference sequence). This CDR3 has 14 amino acids. Amplified TCR beta CDR3 regions derived from RNA transcripts. Initially, a first-round RT-PCR of the TCR CDR3 employed the HTBI primer set. TCRdb reanalysed the multiplex PCR reads using MiXCR and keeps one entry per CDR3 protein. The sample holds some 500,000 distinct CDR3 sequences, around a quarter seen once. Fresh peripheral blood, about 9.6 ml, yielded the PBMCs.

The chain is built from TRBV19 and TRBJ2-7; weak D call: TRBD1 (6 bases). Sequencing was carried out using blood. The TCR comes from a woman aged 25 to 39 with Graves' ophthalmopathy. The chain's CDR3 is CASSLQGTPYEQYF. CDR3 bases: TGTGCCAGTAGTCTCCAGGGGACCCCGTACGAGCAGTACTTC.